Presented here are 32 T cell receptor beta chains from one specimen sequenced in a study of early T cells in non-severe SARS-CoV-2 infection. TCRdb ran MiXCR on the 5' RACE reads and lists one entry per CDR3 protein. This sample has some 78,000 distinct CDR3 sequences, with around 14% found just once. Source material: whole blood. These receptor sequences come from an adult who was a healthcare worker with PCR-confirmed SARS-CoV-2 infection or an uninfected control (not recorded which).

This clonotype was observed a few times. The chain is built from TRBV20-1 and TRBJ2-7; perhaps TRBD1 as D (6 bases). V was trimmed by 3 bases and J by 6 bases, leaving 18 bases between them. Germline CDR1 reads DFQATT; CDR2 reads SNEGSKA (reference sequence). CDR3 length: 14 amino acids. The CDR3 DNA reads TGCAGTGCTAGGAAATTCACAGGGTCGGCCGAGCAGTACTTC. This codes for CSARKFTGSAEQYF.

The chain uses TRBV11-1 and TRBJ2-5; D is possibly TRBD2 (6 bases). Germline V gives CDR1 SGHAT, CDR2 FQDESV (reference sequence). This CDR3 region has 16 residues. V was trimmed by 5 bases and J by 2 bases, leaving 18 bases between them. For the CDR3, the DNA is TGTGCCAGCAGCCCGTCGCGGGGCGTGGGGCAAGAGACCCAGTACTTC. The encoded protein is CASSPSRGVGQETQYF.

A remark on this clonotype: A much larger clone lies one base from this, so it may be a read error. The gene calls are TRBV14 and TRBJ2-7; D is uncertain. The CDR3 totals 12 residues. Looked up from germline, CDR1 is SGHDN and CDR2 is FVKESK. Trimming shortened V by 5 bases and J by 3 bases, and 8 bases separated the two germline ends. CDR3 nucleotide sequence: TGTGCCAGCAGCTTCGACGGCTACGAGCAGTACTTC. This codes for CASSFDGYEQYF.

This clonotype was seen at least ten times. The chain employs TRBV12-3 or TRBV12-4 and TRBJ2-1; 9 nucleotides agree with TRBD2. J was trimmed by 10 bases and V by 1 base; bases with no gene match: 5. This CDR3 has 14 amino acids. CDR3 sequence reads: CASSLEGLAPEQFF. CDR3 bases: TGTGCCAGCAGTTTAGAGGGACTAGCCCCCGAGCAGTTCTTC.

The gene calls are TRBV5-1 and TRBJ2-3; no definite D call. CDR3 length equals 15 residues. CDR1 SGHRS and CDR2 YFSETQ come from the germline V gene. The germline V and J ends were trimmed by 0 bases and 0 bases, with 8 bases remaining between them. In nucleotides, the CDR3 is TGCGCCAGCAGCTTGGACCCGCACAGCACAGATACGCAGTATTTT. Translating it yields CASSLDPHSTDTQYF.

The V call is TRBV7-3, the J call TRBJ2-5; possibly TRBD2 for D (5 bases). The V end lost 5 bases, the J end lost 1 base, and 8 bases lay between the germline ends. The CDR3 has 13 residues. CDR1 SGHTA and CDR2 FQGTGA come from the germline V gene. The CDR3 DNA reads TGTGCCAGCAGCCGGCGGGTCCAAGAGACCCAGTACTTC. Translated: CASSRRVQETQYF.

This clonotype has ten or more counts. The chain's CDR3 is CASSVGQGNTEAFF. DNA of the CDR3: TGTGCCAGCAGCGTAGGACAGGGCAACACTGAAGCTTTCTTT. The chain has TRBV2 and TRBJ1-1; 8 nucleotides agree with TRBD1. Unmatched junction bases numbered 5, after V lost 6 bases and J lost 2 bases. The CDR3 is 14 amino acids. Germline V gene sequence: CDR1 SNHLY, CDR2 FYNNEI.

J is TRBJ1-1 and V is TRBV7-9; 7 bases match TRBD1. With 6 bases clipped from V and 4 bases from J, the junction kept 8 bases outside the gene matches. The CDR3 runs 14 residues. Germline CDR1 SEHNR, CDR2 FQNEAQ (reference sequence). The CDR3 region has the DNA TGTGCCAGCAGGCCGACAGGGTTATCCACTGAAGCTTTCTTT. This translates into CASRPTGLSTEAFF. Drawing the rest from reference TRBV7-9 and TRBJ1-1, the complete variable domain is DTGVSQNPRHKITKRGQNVTFRCDPISEHNRLYWYRQTLGQGPEFLTYFQNEAQLEKSRLLSDRFSAERPKGSFSTLEIQRTEQGDSAMYLCASRPTGLSTEAFFGQGTRLTVV.

This clonotype was counted ten times or more. This sequence joins TRBV24-1 and TRBJ2-5; 7 nucleotides line up with TRBD2. From germline, CDR1 is KGHDR and CDR2 SFDVKD. This CDR3 has 14 amino acids. V was pared by 4 bases and J by 2 bases, with 3 bases of the junction left unmatched. CDR3 bases: TGTGCCACCAGTGACCTAGCGGAACAAGAGACCCAGTACTTC. The encoded protein is CATSDLAEQETQYF.

The J gene is TRBJ1-1, the V gene TRBV11-1, with D perhaps TRBD1 (5 bases). Trimming took 5 bases from V and 3 from J, leaving 19 bases between them. Germline CDR1 is SGHAT and CDR2 is FQDESV (reference sequence). The CDR3 is made up of 16 amino acids. The CDR3 DNA reads TGTGCCAGCAGCAAGAGGGTTGCAGGGTCGGACACTGAAGCTTTCTTT. Translated: CASSKRVAGSDTEAFF.

This clonotype was seen ten or more times. V is TRBV28 and J is TRBJ2-4, with TRBD2 matching 10 bases. The germline V gene encodes CDR1 MDHEN and CDR2 SYDVKM. J was trimmed by 1 base and V by 5 bases; bases with no gene match: 5. This CDR3 is 16 amino acids long. In DNA, the CDR3 is TGTGCCAGCAGTGCTAGCGGGAGCGGGGCCAAAAACATTCAGTACTTC. It is translated as CASSASGSGAKNIQYF.

V usage is TRBV28 and J usage is TRBJ2-3; D might be TRBD2 (6 bases). The CDR3 totals 15 residues. Germline lookup yields CDR1 MDHEN and CDR2 SYDVKM. V was trimmed by 5 bases and J by 1 base, leaving 13 bases between them. This CDR3 reads CASSTLGGGTDTQYF. For the CDR3, the DNA is TGTGCCAGCAGTACTTTAGGAGGGGGCACAGATACGCAGTATTTT.

This chain joins TRBV7-2 and TRBJ1-2; D might be TRBD1 (6 bases). Trimming cost V 1 base and J 4 bases, with 19 bases left between them. Germline V gene data show CDR1 as SGHTA and CDR2 as FQGNSA. This CDR3 is built from 17 residues. The CDR3 DNA follows: TGTGCCAGCAGCTTAGGAGGGGGAGGACTGAGGAGCTATGGCTACACCTTC. Its protein is CASSLGGGGLRSYGYTF.

The V gene is TRBV29-1, the J gene TRBJ2-7; D not resolved. Germline CDR1 and CDR2: SQVTM and ANQGSEA. Trimming took off 5 bases at V and 6 bases at J, with 8 bases between the two ends. The CDR3 covers 10 residues. CDR3 nucleotides: TGCAGCGTTAGTAGTGGCGAGCAGTACTTC. Translated: CSVSSGEQYF.

The V call is TRBV4-2, the J call TRBJ2-3; D gene unclear. Trimming cost V 0 bases and J 6 bases, with 4 bases left between them. The V gene's germline CDR1 is LGHNA and CDR2 YNFKEQ. The CDR3 extends over 12 amino acids. As DNA, the CDR3 is TGTGCCAGCAGCCAAGAACTGGATACGCAGTATTTT. It is translated as CASSQELDTQYF.

Ten or more counts support this clonotype. This CDR3 reads CASMRDRGLGEQFF. In DNA, the CDR3 is TGCGCCAGCATGAGGGACAGGGGGTTGGGTGAGCAGTTCTTC. The chain links TRBV10-1 to TRBJ2-1, with 11 bases identical to TRBD1. V dropped 7 bases and J dropped 9; count of bases not matched to a gene: 8. The CDR3 contains 14 residues. Germline-derived CDR1 and CDR2 are WNHNN and SYGVQD (reference sequence).

This clonotype was observed a few times. CDR3 coding DNA: TGTGCCAGCAGTCCCCAAACAACAGGGAAGGAGCAGTACTTC. It encodes CASSPQTTGKEQYF. The chain links TRBV27 to TRBJ2-7; a weak D match, TRBD1 (6 bases). The CDR3 spans 14 residues. The V end was cut by 5 bases, the J end by 7 bases, with 18 bases between. The germline gives CDR1 MNHEY, CDR2 SMNVEV (reference sequence).

The table lists this clonotype with a few counts. J is TRBJ2-5 and V is TRBV25-1, with a possible D match to TRBD2 (6 bases). V was cut by 2 bases and J by 4 bases, with 8 bases left in between. The length of the CDR3 is 13 residues. The germline V gene has CDR1 MGHDK and CDR2 SYGVNS. The CDR3 protein is CASSEGGRETQYF. The CDR3 DNA follows: TGTGCCAGCAGTGAAGGGGGGAGAGAGACCCAGTACTTC.

This clonotype has a handful of counts. V usage is TRBV2 and J usage is TRBJ1-1; D is possibly TRBD1 (5 bases). CDR1 SNHLY and CDR2 FYNNEI come from the germline V gene. V shed 8 bases and J shed 5 bases, with 12 bases lying between them. This CDR3 spans 12 amino acids. The CDR3 nucleotides read TGTGCCAGCTTGGGGGGAAGTACTGAAGCTTTCTTT. This gives the protein CASLGGSTEAFF. Filled out from reference TRBV2 and TRBJ1-1, the complete variable domain reads EPEVTQTPSHQVTQMGQEVILRCVPISNHLYFYWYRQILGQKVEFLVSFYNNEISEKSEIFDDQFSVERPDGSNFTLKIRSTKLEDSAMYFCASLGGSTEAFFGQGTRLTVV.

The V call is TRBV28, the J call TRBJ1-6; unclear D gene. V was pared by 3 bases and J by 7 bases, with 10 bases between. The CDR3 sequence is 14 residues long. Germline CDR1 MDHEN, CDR2 SYDVKM. The CDR3: CASSFMVWNSPLHF. The CDR3 DNA reads TGTGCCAGCAGTTTTATGGTTTGGAATTCACCCCTCCACTTT.

This clonotype was seen more than once but under ten times. The chain uses TRBV7-8 and TRBJ1-5; TRBD1 is a possible D gene (5 bases). Deletions cut 0 bases from V and 6 bases from J, with 12 bases between. Per germline, CDR1 SGHVS and CDR2 FQNEAQ. This CDR3 is 15 amino acids long. CDR3 coding DNA: TGTGCCAGCAGCTTAGCGCTTGGCAGGGCTCAGCCCCAGCATTTT. Protein sequence: CASSLALGRAQPQHF.

The chain is built from TRBV19 and TRBJ2-2; the D is unclear. The CDR3 contains 13 residues. Trimming pared 0 bases from V and 6 bases from J, leaving 5 bases between. Germline assignment: CDR1 LNHDA and CDR2 SQIVND (reference sequence). The CDR3 nucleotides are TGTGCCAGTAGTATAGAAGGGTCCGGGGAGCTGTTTTTT. Encoded protein: CASSIEGSGELFF.

The sample holds many counts of this clonotype. This chain connects TRBV18 to TRBJ2-6; the match to TRBD1 covers 8 bases. CDR3 length: 19 residues. V was pared by 6 bases and J by 0 bases, with 13 bases of the junction left unmatched. Germline loops: CDR1 KGHSH, CDR2 LQKENI. The CDR3 nucleotides read TGTGCCAGCTCTACCCTTCGCCCGGGACAGGCCTCTGGGGCCAACGTCCTGACTTTC. Its translation is CASSTLRPGQASGANVLTF.

This clonotype was found many times. This chain uses TRBV18 with TRBJ2-7; D call uncertain. The CDR3 is 15 residues long. Germline loops: CDR1 KGHSH, CDR2 LQKENI. Trimming cost V 3 bases and J 2 bases, with 14 bases left between them. The CDR3 spells CASSPGPATTYEQYF. DNA for the CDR3: TGTGCCAGCTCACCTGGGCCAGCTACTACCTACGAGCAGTACTTC.

The chain is built from TRBV30 and TRBJ1-2; TRBD1 matches at 9 bases. Germline-derived CDR1 and CDR2 are GTSNPN and SVGIG (reference sequence). Trimming removed 8 bases from V and 7 bases from J; junction bases left unmatched: 17. The CDR3 covers 15 residues. The CDR3 here is CATPGQGKEQSGYTF. CDR3 nucleotides: TGTGCCACCCCGGGACAGGGAAAGGAGCAGTCTGGCTACACCTTC.

CDR3 loop: CASSERRLAGSSYNEQFF. CDR3 nucleotide sequence: TGTGCCAGCAGTGAACGGAGACTAGCGGGGAGCTCCTACAATGAGCAGTTCTTC. This chain links TRBV2 with TRBJ2-1; TRBD2 matches 11 bases. The CDR3 runs to 18 residues. Germline CDR1 and CDR2: SNHLY and FYNNEI. With 2 bases clipped from V and 0 bases from J, the junction kept 6 bases outside the gene matches.

The sample holds many counts of this clonotype. The chain links TRBV7-9 to TRBJ2-2; 10 nucleotides line up with TRBD1. The CDR3 sequence is 18 residues long. Germline V gene lookup returns CDR1 SEHNR and CDR2 FQNEAQ (reference sequence). J lost 1 base, V lost 3 bases, and 8 bases had no gene match. The CDR3 coding sequence is TGTGCCAGCAGCTTCCTCATCGGGGACAGGGGGAACACCGGGGAGCTGTTTTTT. Its protein product is CASSFLIGDRGNTGELFF.

V gene TRBV19 combines with J gene TRBJ2-3, with TRBD2 identical over 10 bases. There are 15 residues in the CDR3. V lost 4 bases and J lost 3; bases outside the gene matches: 4. CDR1 LNHDA and CDR2 SQIVND come from the germline V gene (reference sequence). The CDR3 DNA is TGTGCCAGTAGTACCACGACTAGCGGGACAGATACGCAGTATTTT. As protein: CASSTTTSGTDTQYF.

The V gene is TRBV2, the J gene TRBJ2-4, with D perhaps given as TRBD1 or TRBD2 (5 bases each). CDR1 is SNHLY, CDR2 FYNNEI, per germline. V was cut by 6 bases and J by 0 bases, with 9 bases left in between. This CDR3 region has 14 residues. CDR3 bases: TGTGCCAGCAGGGGGGTACTAGCCAAAAACATTCAGTACTTC. Its translation: CASRGVLAKNIQYF.

The J gene is TRBJ2-1, the V gene TRBV27; TRBD2 agrees at 11 bases. V shed 4 bases and J 9 bases; nucleotides not matched to a gene: 5. The CDR3 is 14 amino acids. Per germline, CDR1 MNHEY and CDR2 SMNVEV (reference sequence). CDR3 DNA: TGTGCCAGCAGTTCCGGGACTAGCGGAGGTGAGCAGTTCTTC. Translating it yields CASSSGTSGGEQFF.

This clonotype has a count of ten or more. V usage is TRBV7-6 and J usage is TRBJ2-1; no clear D gene. There are 14 residues in the CDR3. V was trimmed by 2 bases and J by 5 bases, leaving 10 bases between them. The germline V gene encodes CDR1 SGHVS and CDR2 FNYEAQ. In DNA form, the CDR3 reads TGTGCCAGCAGCTTATTGGGCAGTAACAATGAGCAGTTCTTC. This sequence encodes CASSLLGSNNEQFF. Combining the CDR3 with reference TRBV7-6 and TRBJ2-1 gives the whole variable domain GAGVSQSPRYKVTKRGQDVALRCDPISGHVSLYWYRQALGQGPEFLTYFNYEAQQDKSGLPNDRFSAERPEGSISTLTIQRTEQRDSAMYRCASSLLGSNNEQFFGPGTRLTVL.

This clonotype appeared many times. The chain uses TRBV7-2 and TRBJ2-7; TRBD1 is a possible D gene (6 bases). The CDR3 covers 15 residues. Germline loops: CDR1 SGHTA, CDR2 FQGNSA. Trimming left V 3 bases short and J 0 bases short, with 12 bases between. CDR3 in DNA: TGTGCCAGCAGCTTTGACAGGTACCTCTCCTACGAGCAGTACTTC. This sequence encodes CASSFDRYLSYEQYF.